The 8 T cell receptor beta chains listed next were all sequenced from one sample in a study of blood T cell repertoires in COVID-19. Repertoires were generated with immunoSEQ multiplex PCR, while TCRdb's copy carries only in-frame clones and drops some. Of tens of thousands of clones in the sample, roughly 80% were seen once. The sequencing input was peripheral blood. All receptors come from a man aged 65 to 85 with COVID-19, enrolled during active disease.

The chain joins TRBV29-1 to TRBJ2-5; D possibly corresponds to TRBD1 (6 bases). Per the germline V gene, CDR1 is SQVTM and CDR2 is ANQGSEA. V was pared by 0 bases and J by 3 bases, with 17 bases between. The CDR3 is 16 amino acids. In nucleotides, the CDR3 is TGCAGCGTTGAAGATAGGGTGGGACACTGGAAAGAGACCCAGTACTTC. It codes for CSVEDRVGHWKETQYF.

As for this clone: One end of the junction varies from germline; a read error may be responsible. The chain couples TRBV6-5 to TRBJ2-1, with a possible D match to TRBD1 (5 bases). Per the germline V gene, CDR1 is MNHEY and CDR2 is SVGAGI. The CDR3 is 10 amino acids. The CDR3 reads CASGSRPQVF. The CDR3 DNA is TGTGCCAGTGGGTCGCGGCCACAGGTCTTC.

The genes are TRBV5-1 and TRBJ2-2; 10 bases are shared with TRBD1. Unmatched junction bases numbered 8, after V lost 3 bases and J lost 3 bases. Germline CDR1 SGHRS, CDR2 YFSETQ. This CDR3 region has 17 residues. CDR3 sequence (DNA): TGCGCCAGCAGCTGGGCTCGGGACAGGGGTTACACCGGGGAGCTGTTTTTT. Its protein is CASSWARDRGYTGELFF.

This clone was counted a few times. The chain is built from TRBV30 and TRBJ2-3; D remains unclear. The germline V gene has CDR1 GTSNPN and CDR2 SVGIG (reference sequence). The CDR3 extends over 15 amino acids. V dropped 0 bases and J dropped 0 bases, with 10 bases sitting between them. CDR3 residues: CAWSVGLASTDTQYF. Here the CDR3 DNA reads TGTGCCTGGAGTGTTGGGCTGGCTAGCACAGATACGCAGTATTTT.

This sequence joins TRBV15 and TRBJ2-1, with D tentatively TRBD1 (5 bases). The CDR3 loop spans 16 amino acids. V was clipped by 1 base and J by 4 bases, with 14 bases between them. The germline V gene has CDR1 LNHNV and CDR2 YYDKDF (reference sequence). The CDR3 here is CATSRGGPVAYNEQFF. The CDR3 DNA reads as TGTGCCACCAGCAGAGGGGGCCCCGTCGCTTACAATGAGCAGTTCTTC.

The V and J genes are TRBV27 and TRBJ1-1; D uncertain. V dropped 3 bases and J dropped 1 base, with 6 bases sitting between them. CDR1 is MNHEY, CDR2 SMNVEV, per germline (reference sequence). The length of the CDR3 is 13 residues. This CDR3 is CASSFEPNTEAFF. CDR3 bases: TGTGCCAGCAGTTTCGAGCCGAACACTGAAGCTTTCTTT.

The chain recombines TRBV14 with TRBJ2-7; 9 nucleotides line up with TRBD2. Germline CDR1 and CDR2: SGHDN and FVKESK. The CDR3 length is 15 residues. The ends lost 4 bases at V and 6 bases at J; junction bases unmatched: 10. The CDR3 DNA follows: TGTGCCAGCAGCCCCCCCGGCGGGAGGGCCTCCGAGCAGTACTTC. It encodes CASSPPGGRASEQYF. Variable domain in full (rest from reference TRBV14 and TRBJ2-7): EAGVTQFPSHSVIEKGQTVTLRCDPISGHDNLYWYRRVMGKEIKFLLHFVKESKQDESGMPNNRFLAERTGGTYSTLKVQPAELEDSGVYFCASSPPGGRASEQYFGPGTRLTVT.

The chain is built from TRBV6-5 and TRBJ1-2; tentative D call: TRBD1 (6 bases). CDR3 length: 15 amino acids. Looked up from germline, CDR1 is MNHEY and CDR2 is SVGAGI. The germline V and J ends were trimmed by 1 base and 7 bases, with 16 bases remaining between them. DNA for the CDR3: TGTGCCAGCAGTTACTTCGCGGGGGCTAGAGGTGGCTACACCTTC. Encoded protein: CASSYFAGARGGYTF.